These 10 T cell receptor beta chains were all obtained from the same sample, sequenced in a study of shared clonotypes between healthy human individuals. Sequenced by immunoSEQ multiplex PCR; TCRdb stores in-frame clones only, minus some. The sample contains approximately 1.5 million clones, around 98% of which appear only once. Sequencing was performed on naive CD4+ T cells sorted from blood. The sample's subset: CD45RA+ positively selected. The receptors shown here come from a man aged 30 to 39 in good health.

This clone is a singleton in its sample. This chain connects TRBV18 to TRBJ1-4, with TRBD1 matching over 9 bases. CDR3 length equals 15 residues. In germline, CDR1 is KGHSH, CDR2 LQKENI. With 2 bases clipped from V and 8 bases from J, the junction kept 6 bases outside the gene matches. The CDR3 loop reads CASSPSGTGSEKLFF. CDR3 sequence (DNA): TGTGCCAGCTCACCATCCGGGACAGGGTCCGAAAAACTGTTTTTT.

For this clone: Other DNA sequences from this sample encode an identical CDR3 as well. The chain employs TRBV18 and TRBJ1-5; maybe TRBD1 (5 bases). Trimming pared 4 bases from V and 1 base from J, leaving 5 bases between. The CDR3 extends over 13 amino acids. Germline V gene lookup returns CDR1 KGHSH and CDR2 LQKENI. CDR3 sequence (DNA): TGTGCCAGCTCACGGGGGAGCAATCAGCCCCAGCATTTT. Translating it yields CASSRGSNQPQHF.

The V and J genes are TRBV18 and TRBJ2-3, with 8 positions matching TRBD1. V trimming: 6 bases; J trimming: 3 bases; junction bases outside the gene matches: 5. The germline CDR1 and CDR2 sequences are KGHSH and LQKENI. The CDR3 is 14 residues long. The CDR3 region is CASSADRATDTQYF. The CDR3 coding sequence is TGTGCCAGCTCGGCGGACAGGGCAACAGATACGCAGTATTTT. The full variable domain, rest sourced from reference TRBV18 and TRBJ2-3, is NAGVMQNPRHLVRRRGQEARLRCSPMKGHSHVYWYRQLPEEGLKFMVYLQKENIIDESGMPKERFSAEFPKEGPSILRIQQVVRGDSAAYFCASSADRATDTQYFGPGTRLTVL.

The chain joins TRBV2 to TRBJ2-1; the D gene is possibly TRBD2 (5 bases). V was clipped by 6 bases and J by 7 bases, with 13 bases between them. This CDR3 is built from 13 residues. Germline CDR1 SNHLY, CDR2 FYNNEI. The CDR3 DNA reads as TGTGCCAGCAGCTTCACTAGGGAGAATGAGCAGTTCTTC. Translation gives CASSFTRENEQFF.

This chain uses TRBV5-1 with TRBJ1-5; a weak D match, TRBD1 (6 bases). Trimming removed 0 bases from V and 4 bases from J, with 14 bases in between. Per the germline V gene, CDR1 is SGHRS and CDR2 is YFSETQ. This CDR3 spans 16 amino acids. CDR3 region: CASSLAEGGWNQPQHF. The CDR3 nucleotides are TGCGCCAGCAGCTTGGCCGAAGGGGGGTGGAATCAGCCCCAGCATTTT.

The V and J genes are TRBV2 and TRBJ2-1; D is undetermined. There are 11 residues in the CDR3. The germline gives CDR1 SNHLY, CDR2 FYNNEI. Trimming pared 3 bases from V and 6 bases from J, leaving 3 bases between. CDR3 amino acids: CASSDFNEQFF. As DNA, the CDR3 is TGTGCCAGCAGTGACTTCAATGAGCAGTTCTTC.

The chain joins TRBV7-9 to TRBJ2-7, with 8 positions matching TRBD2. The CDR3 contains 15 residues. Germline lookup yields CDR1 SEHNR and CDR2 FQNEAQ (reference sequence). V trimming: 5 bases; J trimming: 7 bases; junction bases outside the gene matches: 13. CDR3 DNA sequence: TGTGCCAGCAGCCCCAGTACTAGCGGTTCTAAGGAGCAGTACTTC. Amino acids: CASSPSTSGSKEQYF.

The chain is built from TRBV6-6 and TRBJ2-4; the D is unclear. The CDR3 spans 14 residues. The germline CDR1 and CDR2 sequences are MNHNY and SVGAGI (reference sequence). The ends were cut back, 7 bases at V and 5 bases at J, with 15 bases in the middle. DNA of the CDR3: TGTGCCAGCACCCAATCCACCTCTCAAAACATTCAGTACTTC. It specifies CASTQSTSQNIQYF.

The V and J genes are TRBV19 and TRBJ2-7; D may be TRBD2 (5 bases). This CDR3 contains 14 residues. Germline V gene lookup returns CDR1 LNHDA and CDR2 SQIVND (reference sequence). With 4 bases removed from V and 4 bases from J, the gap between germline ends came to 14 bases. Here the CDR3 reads CASSRRTSDYEQYF. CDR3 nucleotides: TGTGCCAGTAGTAGAAGGACTTCTGATTACGAGCAGTACTTC.

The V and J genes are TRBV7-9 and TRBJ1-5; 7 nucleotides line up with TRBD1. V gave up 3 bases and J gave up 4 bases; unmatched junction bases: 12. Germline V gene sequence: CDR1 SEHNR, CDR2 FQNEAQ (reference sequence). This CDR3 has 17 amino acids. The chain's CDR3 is CASSFGAQGLGNQPQHF. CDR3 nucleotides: TGTGCCAGCAGCTTCGGGGCACAGGGGTTGGGGAATCAGCCCCAGCATTTT.